This record looks at one T cell receptor (beta chain) sequence and its context. Relative to the germline gene, one junction end is altered; a read error may explain this. Methods used by the authors: The authors estimated nucleated cell counts from reference gene primer amplification. The data were produced by immunoSEQ multiplex PCR, yet TCRdb's version contains in-frame clones alone and is incomplete. The V and J calls and clone size come from that table; D and trimming were worked out from the DNA. Among under 200,000 clones listed, roughly 82% were seen once. This sample is part of a study of blood T cell repertoires in COVID-19. CDR1 SEHNR and CDR2 FQNEAQ come from the germline V gene (reference sequence). The CDR3 is 14 amino acids. Assignment of participants to cohorts was predicated upon participant-reported clinical history.

The chain combines TRBV7-9 with TRBJ2-5, with 8 nucleotides matching TRBD2. The receptor comes from a middle-aged man with acute COVID-19. Sequencing was carried out using PBMCs or T cells enriched from blood (not recorded which). Written as DNA, the CDR3 is TGTGCCAGCAGTCAAGCCGGGACTAGGGACGACTTCGACTTC. It specifies CASSQAGTRDDFDF.